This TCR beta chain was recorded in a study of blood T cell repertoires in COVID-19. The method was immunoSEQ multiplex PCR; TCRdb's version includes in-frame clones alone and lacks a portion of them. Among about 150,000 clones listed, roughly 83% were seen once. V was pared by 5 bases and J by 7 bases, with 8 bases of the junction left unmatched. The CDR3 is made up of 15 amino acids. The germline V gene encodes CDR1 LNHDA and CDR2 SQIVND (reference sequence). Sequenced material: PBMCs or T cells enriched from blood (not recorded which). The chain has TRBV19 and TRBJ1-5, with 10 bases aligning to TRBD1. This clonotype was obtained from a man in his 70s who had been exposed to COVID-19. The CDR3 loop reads CASSPPDRGYQPQHF. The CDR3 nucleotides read TGTGCCAGTAGTCCCCCGGACAGGGGGTACCAGCCCCAGCATTTT.